These T cell receptor beta chains were read from a single sample in a study of cytomegalovirus exposure and HLA in healthy donors. Clones were read by immunoSEQ multiplex PCR, and TCRdb kept only the in-frame ones, dropping some. This sample has under 200,000 clones, with approximately 85% found just once. The sample taken for sequencing was PBMCs. The receptors shown here come from a man aged 18-30 years in good health and CMV-seropositive. Both conserved end residues are part of each CDR3. D genes are given only for firm matches. Rows give clone size only sometimes, using once, few, many, or a class for an expanded clone.

D: TRBD2
J: TRBJ2-3
size: -
V: TRBV5-1
DNA: TGCGCCAGCAGCTTGGACCTAGCGGGGGGGATTATGAATACGCAGTATTTT
CDR3: CASSLDLAGGIMNTQYF

D: TRBD1
J: TRBJ2-3
size: -
V: TRBV7-2
DNA: TGTGCCAGCAGGCCAGGGGGTGCGACAGATACGCAGTATTTT
CDR3: CASRPGGATDTQYF

D: TRBD2
J: TRBJ2-5
size: -
V: TRBV7-2
DNA: TGTGCCAGCAGCTTAGGGCTAGCGGGGGGCCCACTTAGGACCCAGTACTTC
CDR3: CASSLGLAGGPLRTQYF

D: -
J: TRBJ2-1
size: -
V: TRBV5-6
DNA: TGTGCCAGCAGCTTGGGACTAGACTCCTACAATGAGCAGTTCTTC
CDR3: CASSLGLDSYNEQFF

D: -
J: TRBJ1-3
size: few
V: TRBV5-4
DNA: TGTGCCAGCAGCATCAGGGCTGGAAACACCATATATTTT
CDR3: CASSIRAGNTIYF

D: -
J: TRBJ2-5
size: -
V: TRBV29-1
DNA: TGCAGCGTTGATGGTGGCAGGGTAAAGACCCAGTACTTC
CDR3: CSVDGGRVKTQYF

D: TRBD1
J: TRBJ1-6
size: -
V: TRBV19
DNA: TGTGCCAGTAGTAACCTGACAGGGGTCTATAATTCACCCCTCCACTTT
CDR3: CASSNLTGVYNSPLHF

D: TRBD2
J: TRBJ2-1
size: -
V: TRBV27
DNA: TGTGCCAGCAGTTTGAGCGGGGGACATTACAATGAGCAGTTCTTC
CDR3: CASSLSGGHYNEQFF

D: TRBD2
J: TRBJ2-2
size: -
V: TRBV7-2
DNA: TGTGCCAGCAGCTTATTGCGGGGGGGCACCGGGGAGCTGTTTTTT
CDR3: CASSLLRGGTGELFF

D: -
J: TRBJ2-1
size: -
V: TRBV9
DNA: TGTGCCAGCAGCGTAGAGGACAACTACAATGAGCAGTTCTTC
CDR3: CASSVEDNYNEQFF

D: -
J: TRBJ1-2
size: -
V: TRBV7-9
DNA: TGTGCCAGCAGCTTAAAGGACACCCGCGGCTACACCTTC
CDR3: CASSLKDTRGYTF

D: -
J: TRBJ1-3
size: -
V: TRBV7-2
DNA: TGTGCCAGCAGCCAGGGGACACTCTTCTCTGGAAACACCATATATTTT
CDR3: CASSQGTLFSGNTIYF